The rows below give T cell receptor beta chains drawn from one sample of a study of blood T cell repertoires in COVID-19. Here immunoSEQ multiplex PCR was the method, and the copy in TCRdb shows in-frame clones only, minus some. The sample has about 220,000 clones, 88% seen once. The sequencing input was PBMCs or T cells enriched from blood (not recorded which). The receptor set was obtained from a woman in her thirties who had recovered from COVID-19. The CDR3 runs from the conserved cysteine through the conserved F or W. The order of the fields is V gene, CDR3 length, J gene, CDR3 protein.

>TRBV14|16|TRBJ1-2
CASSQDLVGGDYGYTF
>TRBV6-1|18|TRBJ2-1
CASSEGVLGQGARNEQFF
>TRBV4-3|11|TRBJ2-1
CASRSYNEQFF
>TRBV9|15|TRBJ2-3
CASSVADKRPDTQYF
>TRBV18|15|TRBJ2-1
CASSPPKTAQNEQFF
>TRBV5-4|15|TRBJ1-2
CASSLEGGSVYGYTF
>TRBV19|14|TRBJ1-4
CASKLQGDGKKLFF
>TRBV7-8|15|TRBJ2-3
CASSSWGTGTDTQYF
>TRBV5-8|15|TRBJ2-1
CASATGTGLNNEQFF
>TRBV19|16|TRBJ1-6
CASSIALRAFNSPLHF
>TRBV24-1|18|TRBJ2-5
CATSDLGLAGGGQETQYF
>TRBV27|16|TRBJ2-7
CASSLWGGASSYEQYF
>TRBV4-1|15|TRBJ1-2
CASSQLIDRLYGYTF
>TRBV4-3|16|TRBJ2-2
CASKPGVAGNTGELFF
>TRBV7-8|15|TRBJ2-7
CASSLIGQGSYEQYF
>TRBV12-3/TRBV12-4|12|TRBJ1-1
CASSQGLTEAFF
>TRBV2|13|TRBJ2-2
CASKWTHTGELFF
>TRBV6-5|15|TRBJ2-5
CASSLAGGNQETQYF
>TRBV6-2/TRBV6-3|13|TRBJ1-2
CASSSRENYGYTF
>TRBV6-2/TRBV6-3|14|TRBJ2-7
CASSYSGTSYEQYF
>TRBV4-1|13|TRBJ1-1
CASSQATGRKAFF
>TRBV11-3|15|TRBJ2-4
CASSFGPGDKNIQYF
>TRBV5-1|15|TRBJ1-1
CASSLEAGGVDEAFF
>TRBV5-1|15|TRBJ1-1
CASSLAAGQMREAFF
>TRBV7-6|17|TRBJ2-1
CASSLDIRDTVYNEQFF
>TRBV5-6|13|TRBJ1-2
CASSPGMGYGYTF
>TRBV9|17|TRBJ1-4
CASSVGPYRGRIEKLFF
>TRBV27|16|TRBJ1-1
CASSLSGGRVGTEAFF
>TRBV5-4|14|TRBJ1-1
CASTFGTGGTEAFF
>TRBV19|16|TRBJ2-3
CASSPTTSGGTDTQYF
>TRBV6-5|13|TRBJ2-3
CASSRTSTDTQYF
>TRBV7-2|15|TRBJ2-1
CASSSRDRGHGEQFF
>TRBV3-1/TRBV3-2|18|TRBJ2-2
CASSQVTGGPYSPGELFF
>TRBV10-3|11|TRBJ2-7
CASTGRDEQYF
>TRBV18|12|TRBJ1-1
CASSPDSAEAFF
>TRBV18|14|TRBJ2-7
CASSPQDKSYEQYF
>TRBV11-3|12|TRBJ2-1
CASSTDSNEQFF
>TRBV19|15|TRBJ1-3
CASSIQGHTGNTIYF
>TRBV6-5|15|TRBJ2-7
CASTRTPRGRYEQYF
>TRBV9|15|TRBJ2-7
CASSVAGTGNYEQYF
>TRBV11-3|15|TRBJ2-2
CASSHRQGGTGELFF
>TRBV19|16|TRBJ2-5
CASSSLAGAYQETQYF
>TRBV3-1/TRBV3-2|13|TRBJ1-1
CASSQDVNTEAFF
>TRBV7-2|14|TRBJ1-1
CASSPHAGGTEAFF
>TRBV3-1/TRBV3-2|17|TRBJ1-6
CASSQASRSSYNSPLHF
>TRBV7-8|16|TRBJ2-1
CASSLVGRNDHNEQFF
>TRBV11-2|15|TRBJ2-1
CASSSATSGGPRQFF
>TRBV27|14|TRBJ2-7
CASSLSVRFSEQYF
>TRBV4-3|14|TRBJ2-7
CASSQGGRLGEQYF
>TRBV2|15|TRBJ2-7
CASSLWRGGIREQYF